This TCR beta chain was identified in a study of T cell repertoires in cytomegalovirus infection. Study at large: Public TCR beta signature analysis indicated the presence of both CMV infection and matching HLA type. Whole-study findings and limits: HLA-C-restricted TCR beta clonotypes specific for CMV led the ex vivo response. CMV carriers with the relevant HLA were identified by cumulative public TCR beta family frequency.

Concerning this clonotype itself: The antigen remains unidentified. The missing conserved phenylalanine or tryptophan at the end of this CDR3 makes a read error likely.

The germline V gene has CDR1 KGHSH and CDR2 LQKENI. V gave up 6 bases and J gave up 0 bases, with 20 bases separating them. This CDR3 has 17 amino acids. MiXCR, applied by TCRdb to the reads, yields one record per CDR3 protein. The sample has approximately 550,000 distinct CDR3 sequences; more than 15% are singletons. This clonotype was obtained from a human donor in good health (CMV status not recorded). Some clones in this sample may be carry-over from other donors' samples. Sequencing input: CD8+ T cells from PBMCs. The V gene is TRBV18, the J gene TRBJ1-1; no clear D gene. CDR3 amino acids: CASSPRSLTAVNTEAFL. The CDR3 nucleotides read TGTGCCAGCTCCCCTAGGAGCTTGACGGCAGTGAACACTGAAGCTTTCCTT.